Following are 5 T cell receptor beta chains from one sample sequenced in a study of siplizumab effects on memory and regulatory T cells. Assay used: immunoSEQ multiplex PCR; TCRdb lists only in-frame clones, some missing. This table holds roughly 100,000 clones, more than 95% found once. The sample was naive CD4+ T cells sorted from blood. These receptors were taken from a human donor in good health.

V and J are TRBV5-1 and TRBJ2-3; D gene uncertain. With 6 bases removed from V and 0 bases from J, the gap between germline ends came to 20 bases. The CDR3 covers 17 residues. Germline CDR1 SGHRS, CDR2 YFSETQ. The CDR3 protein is CASTRGGVGPSTDTQYF. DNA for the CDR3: TGCGCCAGCACTCGCGGTGGGGTTGGCCCTAGCACAGATACGCAGTATTTT.

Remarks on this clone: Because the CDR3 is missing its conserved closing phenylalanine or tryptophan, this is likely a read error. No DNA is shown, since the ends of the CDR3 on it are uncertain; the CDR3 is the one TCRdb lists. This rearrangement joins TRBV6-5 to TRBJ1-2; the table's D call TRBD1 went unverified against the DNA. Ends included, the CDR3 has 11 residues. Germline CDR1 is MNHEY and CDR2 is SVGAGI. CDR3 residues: CASTDGGQAAY.

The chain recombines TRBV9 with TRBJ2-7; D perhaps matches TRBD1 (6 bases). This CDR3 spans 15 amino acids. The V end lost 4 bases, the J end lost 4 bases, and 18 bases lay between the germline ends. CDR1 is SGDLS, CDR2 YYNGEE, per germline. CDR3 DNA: TGTGCCAGCAGCCCAGAACAGGGCCTCGGGTACGAGCAGTACTTC. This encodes CASSPEQGLGYEQYF.

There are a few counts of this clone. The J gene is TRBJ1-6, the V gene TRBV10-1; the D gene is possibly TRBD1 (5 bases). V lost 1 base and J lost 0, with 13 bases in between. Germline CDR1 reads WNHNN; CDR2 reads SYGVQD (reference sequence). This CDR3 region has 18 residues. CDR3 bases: TGCGCCAGCAGTGAGTGCGGGGCAGCAAGCTCCTATAATTCACCCCTCCACTTT. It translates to CASSECGAASSYNSPLHF.

The CDR3: CASSDGGGGILTYEQYF. The CDR3 DNA reads as TGCGCCAGCAGTGATGGGGGGGGCGGCATCCTAACCTACGAGCAGTACTTC. The rearrangement uses TRBV10-2 and TRBJ2-7; D is perhaps TRBD2 (7 bases). The germline V gene has CDR1 WSHSY and CDR2 SAAADI. The CDR3 sequence is 17 residues long. With 3 bases removed from V and 2 bases from J, the gap between germline ends came to 20 bases.